This TCR beta chain was identified in a study of blood T cells in healthy people across ages. Study results and limitations: Observed TCR beta diversity per million T cells went down as age went up. This fall followed a roughly linear course with age. Unknown donor CMV status possibly confounded expanded clonotype changes.

With a J-beta primer mix and a sample-barcoded 5' primer, a second PCR ran about 6 to 11 cycles. TCRdb passed the 5' RACE reads through MiXCR, listing each CDR3 protein once. In the table there are some 890,000 distinct CDR3 sequences, 29% of which are singletons. This clonotype was found a few times. Its antigen remains unidentified. CDR1 GTSNPN and CDR2 SVGIG come from the germline V gene (reference sequence). The V and J ends lost 2 bases and 4 bases respectively, with 8 bases between them. CDR3 length equals 12 residues. The sample was also linked to a second study, of T cells of mothers and their children. From that report: Biologically related mothers and children overlapped slightly more than unrelated pairs, a non-significant difference.

The sequenced sample was blood. The V gene is TRBV30, the J gene TRBJ1-2; TRBD1 might be the D (6 bases). This TCR was sampled from a woman aged 40 to 50 in good health. The CDR3 spells CAWSTGIYGYTF. CDR3 nucleotide sequence: TGTGCCTGGAGTACAGGGATCTATGGCTACACCTTC.